The 25 T cell receptor beta chains below all came from one sample that was sequenced in a study of PD-L1 blockade in urothelial cancer. Time point described: peripheral blood 6 weeks after treatment start. Profiled with immunoSEQ multiplex PCR; TCRdb holds only in-frame clones, not every one. The sample lists 100,000 to 150,000 clones; about 82% were seen once. The material was PBMCs, obtained around atezolizumab (anti-PD-L1) treatment. These receptors came from a man aged 50 to 59 with urothelial cancer.

This clone was recorded once. V gene TRBV27 combines with J gene TRBJ1-2; a weak D match, TRBD1 (5 bases). This CDR3 contains 13 residues. The germline V gene has CDR1 MNHEY and CDR2 SMNVEV (reference sequence). V was trimmed by 3 bases and J by 8 bases, leaving 13 bases between them. The CDR3: CASSLYGGRGYTF. The CDR3 nucleotides read TGTGCCAGCAGTTTGTACGGGGGGAGAGGCTACACCTTC.

V is TRBV28 and J is TRBJ2-7; D may be TRBD1 (6 bases). Trimming took 7 bases from V and 2 from J, leaving 12 bases between them. The CDR3 totals 13 residues. Germline V lookup: CDR1 MDHEN, CDR2 SYDVKM. As DNA, the CDR3 is TGTGCCAGCATAGGGACATTTACCTACGAGCAGTACTTC. Protein: CASIGTFTYEQYF.

This clone was observed a handful of times. The chain carries TRBV28 and TRBJ1-2; D perhaps matches TRBD1 (5 bases). CDR1 and CDR2 (germline): MDHEN, SYDVKM. V lost 2 bases and J 8 bases, leaving 12 bases between the germline ends. The CDR3 is made up of 13 amino acids. This CDR3 is CASSLQDNQGYTF. CDR3 DNA: TGTGCCAGCAGTTTACAGGACAATCAAGGCTACACCTTC.

This clone was picked up one time. The chain combines TRBV5-6 with TRBJ2-7; D remains unclear. The CDR3 is made up of 13 amino acids. Germline V gives CDR1 SGHDT, CDR2 YYEEEE. Trimming removed 4 bases at V and 5 bases at J, with 13 bases between. The CDR3 loop reads CASSGQLPDEQYF. In nucleotides, the CDR3 is TGTGCCAGCAGCGGGCAACTTCCCGACGAGCAGTACTTC.

The chain recombines TRBV7-9 with TRBJ2-5; D ambiguous. This CDR3 is 16 amino acids long. V was trimmed by 6 bases and J by 0 bases, leaving 17 bases between them. The germline gives CDR1 SEHNR, CDR2 FQNEAQ (reference sequence). CDR3: CASRSTWARDQETQYF. CDR3 nucleotide sequence: TGTGCCAGCAGGTCGACCTGGGCCAGAGACCAAGAGACCCAGTACTTC.

This chain connects TRBV7-8 to TRBJ2-1; D not certain. The CDR3 totals 14 residues. Germline loops: CDR1 SGHVS, CDR2 FQNEAQ. V lost 1 base to trimming and J lost 6 bases, with 10 bases between them. The CDR3 region has the DNA TGTGCCAGCAGCTTAGTTGACTCCCGCAATGAGCAGTTCTTC. This sequence encodes CASSLVDSRNEQFF.

This sequence joins TRBV7-3 and TRBJ2-1; 7 bases fit TRBD2. The CDR3 is 15 amino acids. The germline CDR1 and CDR2 sequences are SGHTA and FQGTGA. Unmatched junction bases numbered 4, after V lost 5 bases and J lost 0 bases. Here the CDR3 DNA reads TGTGCCAGCAGCCCGGGGACTAACTCCTACAATGAGCAGTTCTTC. Residues: CASSPGTNSYNEQFF.

The genes are TRBV9 and TRBJ2-2; D is unclear. Trimming shortened V by 2 bases and J by 2 bases, and 7 bases separated the two germline ends. From germline, CDR1 is SGDLS and CDR2 YYNGEE. This CDR3 is built from 14 residues. CDR3 region: CASSVAVNTGELFF. DNA of the CDR3: TGTGCCAGCAGCGTGGCAGTTAACACCGGGGAGCTGTTTTTT.

This clone was seen once. The chain employs TRBV7-2 and TRBJ2-3; 12 bases agree with TRBD2. Germline V CDR1 and CDR2: SGHTA, FQGNSA. This CDR3 comprises 18 residues. J was trimmed by 4 bases and V by 5 bases; bases with no gene match: 13. The CDR3 is CASSRNPSGRASSDTQYF. The CDR3 DNA reads as TGTGCCAGCAGCCGCAACCCTAGCGGGAGGGCCAGTTCAGATACGCAGTATTTT.

The V and J genes are TRBV5-1 and TRBJ2-3; 10 bases match TRBD2. J gave up 0 bases and V 5 bases, and 6 bases lay outside the gene matches. The CDR3 sequence is 16 residues long. CDR1 is SGHRS and CDR2 is YFSETQ in the germline V gene. CDR3 loop: CASSLGLADSTDTQYF. The CDR3 DNA reads TGCGCCAGCAGTTTAGGACTAGCGGATAGCACAGATACGCAGTATTTT.

The chain has TRBV10-2 and TRBJ2-7; 9 bases are a match to TRBD1. The trim removed 6 bases at V and 2 bases at J, leaving 2 bases unmatched. This CDR3 has 13 amino acids. The germline V gene encodes CDR1 WSHSY and CDR2 SAAADI. CDR3 bases: TGCGCCAGCAGGAGACAGGGGGCCTACGAGCAGTACTTC. Its translation: CASRRQGAYEQYF.

This sequence joins TRBV19 and TRBJ1-5; D ambiguous. The CDR3 has 15 amino acids. Trimming left V 3 bases short and J 0 bases short, with 9 bases between. Per the germline V gene, CDR1 is LNHDA and CDR2 is SQIVND (reference sequence). CDR3: CASSIPGNSNQPQHF. In nucleotides, the CDR3 is TGTGCCAGTAGTATTCCCGGGAATAGCAATCAGCCCCAGCATTTT.

The chain employs TRBV7-9 and TRBJ1-1; TRBD1 agrees at 8 bases. There are 17 residues in the CDR3. Germline V gene data show CDR1 as SEHNR and CDR2 as FQNEAQ (reference sequence). V lost 2 bases and J lost 3; bases outside the gene matches: 11. CDR3 sequence (DNA): TGTGCCAGCAGCTTATTAGGCAGGGGGCAAAGTCACACTGAAGCTTTCTTT. Residues: CASSLLGRGQSHTEAFF.

The genes are TRBV5-5 and TRBJ1-5; D is perhaps TRBD1 (5 bases). Looked up from germline, CDR1 is SGHKS and CDR2 is YYEKEE (reference sequence). The CDR3 length is 15 residues. With 4 bases removed from V and 5 bases from J, the gap between germline ends came to 16 bases. This CDR3 is CASSRKGTEDQPQHF. CDR3 in DNA: TGTGCCAGCAGCAGGAAAGGGACTGAAGATCAGCCCCAGCATTTT.

The chain employs TRBV27 and TRBJ2-7; the D is unclear. Trimming left V 5 bases short and J 2 bases short, with 13 bases between. The CDR3 is 14 residues long. Germline CDR1 reads MNHEY; CDR2 reads SMNVEV (reference sequence). The CDR3 region has the DNA TGTGCCAGCAGTCCGAGCCGGGTCCCCTACGAGCAGTACTTC. This encodes CASSPSRVPYEQYF.

The CDR3 loop reads CASSPGQNYGYTF. CDR3 coding DNA: TGTGCCAGCAGTCCCGGACAGAACTATGGCTACACCTTC. This chain links TRBV28 with TRBJ1-2; D might be TRBD1 (6 bases). Per the germline V gene, CDR1 is MDHEN and CDR2 is SYDVKM. CDR3 length: 13 residues. V lost 5 bases to trimming and J lost 2 bases, with 9 bases between them.

The chain uses TRBV11-3 and TRBJ2-1; TRBD2 matches 13 bases. In germline, CDR1 is SGHNT, CDR2 YENEEA. With V trimmed by 5 bases and J by 9 bases, 7 bases remained unmatched. The CDR3 extends over 15 amino acids. The DNA of the CDR3 is TGTGCCAGCAGCCGTGGACTAGCGGGAGTAAGTGAGCAGTTCTTC. Its translation is CASSRGLAGVSEQFF. The variable domain in full, completed from reference TRBV11-3 and TRBJ2-1, reads EAGVVQSPRYKIIEKKQPVAFWCNPISGHNTLYWYLQNLGQGPELLIRYENEEAVDDSQLPKDRFSAERLKGVDSTLKIQPAELGDSAVYLCASSRGLAGVSEQFFGPGTRLTVL.

J is TRBJ1-2 and V is TRBV23-1; 8 bases fit TRBD1. TRBV23-1 counts as an open reading frame of uncertain function. This CDR3 contains 15 residues. The junction had 13 bases not matched to a gene; V was cut back by 6 bases and J by 7 bases. The CDR3 coding sequence is TGCGCCAGCAGCCAAACCGGACAGGGTAGAGGTGGCTACACCTTC. It translates to CASSQTGQGRGGYTF.

This clone was recorded once. The chain joins TRBV7-2 to TRBJ2-1, with TRBD2 matching over 9 bases. V dropped 5 bases and J dropped 4; count of bases not matched to a gene: 6. The CDR3 sequence is 15 residues long. The germline gives CDR1 SGHTA, CDR2 FQGNSA. In DNA form, the CDR3 reads TGTGCCAGCAGCCAGCAAGCGGGAGGTTACAATGAGCAGTTCTTC. Its protein is CASSQQAGGYNEQFF.

The rearrangement links TRBV7-3 to TRBJ2-1, with 9 nucleotides matching TRBD2. J lost 6 bases, V lost 3 bases, and 6 bases had no gene match. The CDR3 loop spans 15 amino acids. Germline lookup yields CDR1 SGHTA and CDR2 FQGTGA. The CDR3: CASSFSGRVGNEQFF. CDR3 nucleotides: TGTGCCAGCAGCTTTAGCGGGAGAGTCGGCAATGAGCAGTTCTTC.

The V and J genes are TRBV30 and TRBJ2-1, with 7 bases aligning to TRBD2. The CDR3 has 16 amino acids. CDR1 and CDR2 from the germline V gene are GTSNPN and SVGIG (reference sequence). V lost 2 bases, J lost 6 bases, and 13 bases stayed unmatched. CDR3 nucleotides: TGTGCCTGGAGTTCCCCTGGGGCGGGAGTAAGCAATGAGCAGTTCTTC. Its translation: CAWSSPGAGVSNEQFF.

Turning to this clone: The identical CDR3 is also encoded by other nucleotide sequences in the sample. J is TRBJ2-7 and V is TRBV5-1; weak D call: TRBD1 (6 bases). The germline V gene encodes CDR1 SGHRS and CDR2 YFSETQ. The CDR3 extends over 15 amino acids. V lost 0 bases to trimming and J lost 2 bases, with 12 bases between them. Here the CDR3 DNA reads TGCGCCAGCAGCTTGGGGGCAGGGGCGACCTACGAGCAGTACTTC. Encoded protein: CASSLGAGATYEQYF. The variable domain in full, completed from reference TRBV5-1 and TRBJ2-7, reads KAGVTQTPRYLIKTRGQQVTLSCSPISGHRSVSWYQQTPGQGLQFLFEYFSETQRNKGNFPGRFSGRQFSNSRSEMNVSTLELGDSALYLCASSLGAGATYEQYFGPGTRLTVT.

The V call is TRBV19, the J call TRBJ2-1; D is unresolved. Per germline, CDR1 LNHDA and CDR2 SQIVND (reference sequence). The CDR3 is 11 amino acids. V was cut by 6 bases and J by 10 bases, with 10 bases left in between. CDR3 in amino acids: CASRGAREQFF. The CDR3 DNA is TGTGCCAGTAGAGGTGCCAGGGAGCAGTTCTTC.

The chain joins TRBV7-8 to TRBJ2-2, with TRBD1 as a possible D gene (5 bases). There are 15 residues in the CDR3. Germline V gives CDR1 SGHVS, CDR2 FQNEAQ. Trimming cost V 1 base and J 7 bases, with 13 bases left between them. CDR3 nucleotides: TGTGCCAGCAGCTTAGACTTCAGGGTTAACGGGGAGCTGTTTTTT. Encoded protein: CASSLDFRVNGELFF.

The rearrangement joins TRBV7-9 to TRBJ1-1, with D possibly being TRBD1 (5 bases). The V end was cut by 5 bases, the J end by 0 bases, with 10 bases between. This CDR3 has 14 amino acids. Germline values: CDR1 SEHNR, CDR2 FQNEAQ (reference sequence). The CDR3 DNA reads as TGTGCCAGCAGCACCGGGGGAATGAACACTGAAGCTTTCTTT. Protein: CASSTGGMNTEAFF.